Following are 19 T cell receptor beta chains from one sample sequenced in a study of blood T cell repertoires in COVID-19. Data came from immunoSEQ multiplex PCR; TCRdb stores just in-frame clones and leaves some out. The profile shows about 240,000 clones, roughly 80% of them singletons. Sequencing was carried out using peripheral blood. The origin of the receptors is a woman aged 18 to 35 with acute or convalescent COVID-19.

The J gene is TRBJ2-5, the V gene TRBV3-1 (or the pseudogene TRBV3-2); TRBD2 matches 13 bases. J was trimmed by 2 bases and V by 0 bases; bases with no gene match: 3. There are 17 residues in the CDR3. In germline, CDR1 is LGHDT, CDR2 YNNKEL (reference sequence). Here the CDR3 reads CASSQESGLAGQETQYF. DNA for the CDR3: TGTGCCAGCAGCCAAGAGTCGGGACTAGCGGGGCAAGAGACCCAGTACTTC.

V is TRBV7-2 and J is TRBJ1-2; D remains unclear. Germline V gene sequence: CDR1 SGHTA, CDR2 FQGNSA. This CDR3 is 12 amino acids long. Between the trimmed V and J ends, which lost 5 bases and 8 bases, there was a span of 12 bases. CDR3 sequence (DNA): TGTGCCAGCAGCCACCCTACTAGGGGCTACACCTTC. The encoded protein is CASSHPTRGYTF.

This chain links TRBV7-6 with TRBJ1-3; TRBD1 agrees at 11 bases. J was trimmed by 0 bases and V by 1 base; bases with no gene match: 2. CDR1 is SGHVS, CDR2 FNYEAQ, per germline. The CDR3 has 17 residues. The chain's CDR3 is CASSLVGTGGSGNTIYF. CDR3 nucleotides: TGTGCCAGCAGCTTAGTTGGGACAGGGGGCTCTGGAAACACCATATATTTT.

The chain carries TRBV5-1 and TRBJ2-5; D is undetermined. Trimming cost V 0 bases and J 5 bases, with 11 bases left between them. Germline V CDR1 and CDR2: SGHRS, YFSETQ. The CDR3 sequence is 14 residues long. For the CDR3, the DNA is TGCGCCAGCAGCTTGGGTAGATTCGGGGAGACCCAGTACTTC. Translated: CASSLGRFGETQYF. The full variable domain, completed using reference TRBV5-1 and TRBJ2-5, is KAGVTQTPRYLIKTRGQQVTLSCSPISGHRSVSWYQQTPGQGLQFLFEYFSETQRNKGNFPGRFSGRQFSNSRSEMNVSTLELGDSALYLCASSLGRFGETQYFGPGTRLLVL.

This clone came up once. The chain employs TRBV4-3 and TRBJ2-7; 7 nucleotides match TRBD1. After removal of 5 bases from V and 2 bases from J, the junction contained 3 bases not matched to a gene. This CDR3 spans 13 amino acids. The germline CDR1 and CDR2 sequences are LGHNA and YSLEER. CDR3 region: CASSTDRAYEQYF. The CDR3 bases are TGCGCCAGCAGCACCGACAGGGCCTACGAGCAGTACTTC.

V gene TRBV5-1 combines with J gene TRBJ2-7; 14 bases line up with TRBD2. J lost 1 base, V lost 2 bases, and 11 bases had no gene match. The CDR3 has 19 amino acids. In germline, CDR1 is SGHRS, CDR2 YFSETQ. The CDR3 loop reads CASSFGTSGRLLTSYEQYF. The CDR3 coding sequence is TGCGCCAGCAGCTTTGGGACTAGCGGGAGACTCTTAACGTCCTACGAGCAGTACTTC.

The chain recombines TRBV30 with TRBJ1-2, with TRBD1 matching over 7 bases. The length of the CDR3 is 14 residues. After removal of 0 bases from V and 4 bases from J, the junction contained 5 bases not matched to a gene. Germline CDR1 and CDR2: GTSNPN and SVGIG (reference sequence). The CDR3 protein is CAWSVLPGGYGYTF. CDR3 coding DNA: TGTGCCTGGAGTGTACTGCCAGGGGGCTATGGCTACACCTTC.

CDR3 sequence (DNA): TGTGCCGTAGGAGCGGCCCTCGACGATGAGCAGTTCTTC. This sequence encodes CAVGAALDDEQFF. This rearrangement joins TRBV4-2 to TRBJ2-1; TRBD2 is a possible D gene (5 bases). The germline gives CDR1 LGHNA, CDR2 YNFKEQ. Trimming shortened V by 11 bases and J by 8 bases, and 19 bases separated the two germline ends. The CDR3 extends over 13 amino acids.

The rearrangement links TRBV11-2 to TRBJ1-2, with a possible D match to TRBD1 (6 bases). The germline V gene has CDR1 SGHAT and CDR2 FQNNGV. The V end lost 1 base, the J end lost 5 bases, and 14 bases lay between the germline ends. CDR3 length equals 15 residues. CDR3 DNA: TGTGCCAGCAGCTTAGCCCCGGGGGGGCAGTATGGCTACACCTTC. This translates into CASSLAPGGQYGYTF.

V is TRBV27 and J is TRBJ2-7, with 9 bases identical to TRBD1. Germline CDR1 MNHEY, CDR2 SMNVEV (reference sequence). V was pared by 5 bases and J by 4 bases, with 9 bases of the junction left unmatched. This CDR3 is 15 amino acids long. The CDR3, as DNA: TGTGCCAGCAGTCCCGCCGGACAGGGGATTTACGAGCAGTACTTC. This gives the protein CASSPAGQGIYEQYF.

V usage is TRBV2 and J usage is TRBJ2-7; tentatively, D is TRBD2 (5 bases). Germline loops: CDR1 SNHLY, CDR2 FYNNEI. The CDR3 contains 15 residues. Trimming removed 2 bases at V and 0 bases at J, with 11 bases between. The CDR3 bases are TGTGCCAGCAGTGAATTAGCGTTAAGCTCCTACGAGCAGTACTTC. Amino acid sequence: CASSELALSSYEQYF.

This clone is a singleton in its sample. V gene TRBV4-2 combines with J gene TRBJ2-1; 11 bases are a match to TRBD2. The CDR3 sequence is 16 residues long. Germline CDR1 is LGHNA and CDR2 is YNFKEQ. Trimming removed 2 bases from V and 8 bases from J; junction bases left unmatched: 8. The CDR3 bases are TGTGCCAGCAGCCAATATAGCGGGGGGGAGGTGTATGAGCAGTTCTTC. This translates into CASSQYSGGEVYEQFF.

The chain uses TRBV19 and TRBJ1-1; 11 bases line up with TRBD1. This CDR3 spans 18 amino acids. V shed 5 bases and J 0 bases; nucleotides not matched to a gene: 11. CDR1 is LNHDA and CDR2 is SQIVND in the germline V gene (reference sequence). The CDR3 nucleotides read TGTGCCAGTAGTTCGTCCGGGACAGGGGGTTTCATGAACACTGAAGCTTTCTTT. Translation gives CASSSSGTGGFMNTEAFF.

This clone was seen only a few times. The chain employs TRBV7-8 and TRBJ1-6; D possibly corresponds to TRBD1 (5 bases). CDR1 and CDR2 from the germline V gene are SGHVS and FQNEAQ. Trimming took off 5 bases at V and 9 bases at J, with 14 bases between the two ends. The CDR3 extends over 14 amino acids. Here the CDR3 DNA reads TGTGCCAGCAGCCCGGACAAGGTCCGTTCACCCCTCCACTTT. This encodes CASSPDKVRSPLHF.

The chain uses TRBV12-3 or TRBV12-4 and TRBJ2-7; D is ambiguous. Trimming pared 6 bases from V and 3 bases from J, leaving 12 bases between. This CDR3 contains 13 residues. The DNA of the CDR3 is TGTGCCAGCAGCCCGCCTTGGAGCTACGAGCAGTACTTC. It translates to CASSPPWSYEQYF.

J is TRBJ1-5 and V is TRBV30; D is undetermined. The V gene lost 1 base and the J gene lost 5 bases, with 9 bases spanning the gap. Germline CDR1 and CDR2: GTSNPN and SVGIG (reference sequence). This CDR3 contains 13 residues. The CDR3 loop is CAWSADSDQPQHF. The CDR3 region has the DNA TGTGCCTGGAGTGCAGACTCGGATCAGCCCCAGCATTTT.

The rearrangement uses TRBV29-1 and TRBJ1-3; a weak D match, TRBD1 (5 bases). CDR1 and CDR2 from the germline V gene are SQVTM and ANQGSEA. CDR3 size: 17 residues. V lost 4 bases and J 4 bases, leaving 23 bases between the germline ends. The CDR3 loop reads CSVAPGLQLWGGNTIYF. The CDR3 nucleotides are TGCAGCGTTGCTCCGGGACTTCAATTGTGGGGGGGAAACACCATATATTTT.

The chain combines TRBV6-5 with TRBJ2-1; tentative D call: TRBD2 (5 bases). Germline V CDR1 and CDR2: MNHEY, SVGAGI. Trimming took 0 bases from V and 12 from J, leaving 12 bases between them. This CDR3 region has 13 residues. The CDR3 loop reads CASSYSPGSGQFF. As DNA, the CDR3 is TGTGCCAGCAGTTACTCTCCGGGAAGCGGGCAGTTCTTC.

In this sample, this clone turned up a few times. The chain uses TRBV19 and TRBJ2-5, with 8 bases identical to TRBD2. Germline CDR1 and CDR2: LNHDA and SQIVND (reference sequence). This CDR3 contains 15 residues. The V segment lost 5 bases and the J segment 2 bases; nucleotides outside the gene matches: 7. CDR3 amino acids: CASSGSGTLQETQYF. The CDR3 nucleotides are TGTGCCAGTAGTGGTAGCGGGACGCTACAAGAGACCCAGTACTTC.